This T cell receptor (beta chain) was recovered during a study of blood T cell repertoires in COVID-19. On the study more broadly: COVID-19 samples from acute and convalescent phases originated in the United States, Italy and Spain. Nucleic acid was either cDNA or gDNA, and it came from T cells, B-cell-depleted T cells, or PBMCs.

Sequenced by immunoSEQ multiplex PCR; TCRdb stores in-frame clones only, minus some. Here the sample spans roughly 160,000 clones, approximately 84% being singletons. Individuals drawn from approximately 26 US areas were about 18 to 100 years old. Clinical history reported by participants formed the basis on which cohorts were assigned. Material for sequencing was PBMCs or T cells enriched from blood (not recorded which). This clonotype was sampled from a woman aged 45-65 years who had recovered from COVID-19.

This chain's CDR3 is CASSLPGQASSGNTIYF. The CDR3 coding sequence is TGTGCCAGCAGCTTACCGGGACAGGCGAGCTCTGGAAACACCATATATTTT. The chain uses TRBV7-9 and TRBJ1-3, with 8 positions matching TRBD1. This CDR3 comprises 17 residues. The J segment lost 0 bases and the V segment lost 2 bases, leaving 6 bases of the junction unmatched. Germline V lookup: CDR1 SEHNR, CDR2 FQNEAQ (reference sequence).